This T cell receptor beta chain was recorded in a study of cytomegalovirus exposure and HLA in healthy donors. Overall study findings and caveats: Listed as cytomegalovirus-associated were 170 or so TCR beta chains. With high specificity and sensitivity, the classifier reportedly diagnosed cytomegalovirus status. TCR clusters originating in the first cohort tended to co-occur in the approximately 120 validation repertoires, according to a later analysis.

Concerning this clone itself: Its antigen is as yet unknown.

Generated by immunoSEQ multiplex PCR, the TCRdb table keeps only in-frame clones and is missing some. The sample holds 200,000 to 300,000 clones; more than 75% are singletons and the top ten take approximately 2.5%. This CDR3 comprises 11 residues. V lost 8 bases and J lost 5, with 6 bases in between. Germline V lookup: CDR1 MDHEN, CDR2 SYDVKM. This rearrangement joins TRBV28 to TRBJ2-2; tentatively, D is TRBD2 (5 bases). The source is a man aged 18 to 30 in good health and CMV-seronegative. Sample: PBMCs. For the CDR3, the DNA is TGTGCCAGCGGGGAGACCGGGGAGCTGTTTTTT. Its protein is CASGETGELFF.